This T cell receptor beta chain was sequenced for a study of identical twins. Study-wide points: A cross-sectional statistical analysis, not follow-up of the same donors, supported the conclusions. Invariant populations such as MAIT and iNKT cells could partly muddle zero-insertion analyses.

Comments on this clonotype: Its antigen is as yet unknown.

A universal primer site arose from template switching, and cDNA bore unique molecular identifiers. TCRdb used MiXCR to reprocess the 5' RACE reads, holding one entry per CDR3 protein. The profile shows 1.5 million to 2 million distinct CDR3 sequences, roughly 35% of them singletons. Trimming left V 0 bases short and J 4 bases short, with 10 bases between. CDR1 and CDR2 (germline): SGHTA, FQGNSA. CDR3 size: 15 residues. Input material: cord blood. V is TRBV7-2 and J is TRBJ1-5; D uncertain. This TCR derives from a newborn girl in good health. The chain's CDR3 is CASSLALAANQPQHF. The CDR3 DNA sequence: TGTGCCAGCAGCTTAGCGTTGGCGGCAAATCAGCCCCAGCATTTT. The full variable domain, its missing parts supplied by reference TRBV7-2 and TRBJ1-5, is GAGVSQSPSNKVTEKGKDVELRCDPISGHTALYWYRQSLGQGLEFLIYFQGNSAPDKSGLPSDRFSAERTGGSVSTLTIQRTQQEDSAVYLCASSLALAANQPQHFGDGTRLSIL.